This TCR beta chain emerged from a study of spatial heterogeneity in lung cancer. This clonotype has at least ten counts. Sample time point: sample taken at primary tumor resection. No cell sorting; template was whole RNA from tumor, lung tissue or PBMC. This CDR3 contains 16 residues. The ends lost 3 bases at V and 4 bases at J; junction bases unmatched: 6. In germline, CDR1 is SGHTA, CDR2 FQGNSA. TCRdb re-derived calls from the 5' RACE reads in MiXCR, one entry per CDR3 protein. This table holds 10,000 to 11,000 distinct CDR3 sequences, roughly 6.4% found once. V and J are TRBV7-2 and TRBJ1-6, with 7 bases lining up with TRBD1. The sequenced sample was normal lung tissue next to the tumor, obtained at surgery. The source is a male donor with early-stage non-small cell lung cancer. The chain's CDR3 is CASSFGSGQYNSPLHF. The CDR3, as DNA: TGTGCCAGCAGCTTCGGATCGGGACAGTATAATTCACCCCTCCACTTT.